This T cell receptor (beta chain) was found in a study of blood T cell repertoires in COVID-19. Method: immunoSEQ multiplex PCR; TCRdb's copy keeps in-frame clones and lacks some. The sample records roughly 150,000 clones, more than 80% being singletons. V lost 2 bases and J 6 bases, leaving 9 bases between the germline ends. The length of the CDR3 is 13 residues. From germline, CDR1 is SGHRS and CDR2 YFSETQ. The chain links TRBV5-1 to TRBJ1-5, with D maybe TRBD1 (5 bases). The clonotype originates from a man in his 60s with acute or convalescent COVID-19. The sample taken for sequencing was peripheral blood. CDR3 loop: CASSFDSIQPQHF. The CDR3 DNA sequence: TGCGCCAGCAGCTTTGACAGTATTCAGCCCCAGCATTTT. The whole variable domain, remainder taken from reference TRBV5-1 and TRBJ1-5, is KAGVTQTPRYLIKTRGQQVTLSCSPISGHRSVSWYQQTPGQGLQFLFEYFSETQRNKGNFPGRFSGRQFSNSRSEMNVSTLELGDSALYLCASSFDSIQPQHFGDGTRLSIL.